This entry features one T cell receptor (beta chain) sequence. This receptor's antigen is unknown. No base qualities exist here, and no much larger clone lies one base off it. The library was prepared using the immunoSEQ multiplex PCR assay. The multiplex PCR relied on a mix of 60 forward primers for TCR Vbeta segments and 13 reverse primers for TCR Jbeta segments. A multiplex PCR assay on genomic DNA amplified the CDR3 region of rearranged TCR beta genes. The amplified TCR beta libraries were sequenced on the Illumina HiSeq System as 87-base-pair reads. The study's processing was this. Across the 700 or so repertoires, a later analysis counted 75 million to 90 million unique TCR beta chains, roughly 11 million of which were shared by at least two donors. Raw reads were error-corrected and collapsed into unique sequences with a nearest-neighbor algorithm that merged closely related sequences to remove PCR and sequencing errors. V, D and J gene segments were assigned by aligning CDR3 sequences to IMGT reference sequences. Each retained sequence needed at least a six-nucleotide match to both a V gene segment and a J gene segment. A rearrangement was called productive if the CDR3 had no stop codons and remained in frame with V and J, and every other rearrangement was called non-productive. CDR3 was defined by IMGT convention, running from the second conserved V-encoded cysteine to the conserved J-encoded phenylalanine. In an earlier analysis of more than 550 of the donors, sequences lacking an unambiguous match to a single V gene segment were excluded. An earlier analysis of a few hundred of the donors called V segments functional above 56.7% productive rearrangements and segregating when the between-donor standard deviation exceeded 5%. A statistical classification framework was built to diagnose cytomegalovirus status from the catalog of TCR beta chain sequences. In a later analysis, TCR nucleotide sequences were compared against IMGT/GENE-DB human TR gene sequences so that V and J genes could be assigned. The TCRdist pipeline was used in a later analysis to assign CDR3 sequences and most-parsimonious VDJ recombination scenarios. In a later analysis, each TCR beta chain was defined by its CDR3 amino acid sequence together with its V-gene family, and reads without a unique V-gene family were excluded. In a later analysis, 550 to 650 highly shared, low-generation-probability nucleotide sequences were removed to address suspected cross-contamination and a sequencing artifact. In a later analysis, a clonal expansion index for each public chain was calculated from normalized within-repertoire ranks of inferred template counts. A later analysis computed generation probabilities with a VDJ recombination model fitted to out-of-frame rearrangements, and checked the results against IGoR. In a later analysis, hypergeometric tests were used to score TCR-TCR, TCR-HLA and TCR-CMV co-occurrence, with a repertoire-size bias correction applied to TCR pairs. In a later analysis, false discovery rates were estimated by permuting HLA or CMV assignments 20 times. In a later analysis, co-occurring TCRs were grouped using DBSCAN, with TCRdist sequence similarity added in when clustering inside HLA-allele-positive subsets. For co-occurrence clustering, repertoires with fewer than 30,000 or more than 120,000 public chains were excluded, along with 4 to 6 repertoires with anomalous nucleotide sharing. The immuneACCESS repertoire file appears here via TCRdb, limited to in-frame rearrangements. These files lack a portion of the clones; in checked studies, under half of the deficit traces to unresolved V genes, and the cause of the others is not known. V, J and clone size were drawn from that table, and D and trimming were deduced from the DNA. Within this sample are approximately 90,000 clones, with 85% of them counted one time only. The top ten constitute 6% to 7.5% of the sample.

V gives up 0 bases and J gives up 3 bases, and the segment between their germline ends measures 13 bases. There are 16 amino acids in the CDR3, from cysteine to phenylalanine inclusive. The entry retains the CDR3 DNA only, 48 bases that are in frame from base 1. CDR1 and CDR2 were assigned from the germline V gene as MGHRA and YSYEKL. This entry belongs to a study of cytomegalovirus exposure and HLA in healthy donors (dated by TCRdb to the late 2010s). A note on the overall study: In an earlier analysis of under 750 of the donors, 276 Gb of sequence data and roughly 100 million unique TCR beta sequences from about 179 million T cells were reported. Along with the approximately 620-subject first cohort, a separate validation cohort of over a hundred different subjects was used. A later genetic analysis took genome-wide SNP genotypes for about three fifths of the 666 donors and used that subset as a discovery cohort. Typing coverage varied by locus: about 629-630 donors for A, B, C, DRB1 and DQB1; approximately 520 for DQA1; around 610 for DPA1; approximately 450 for DPB1. In an earlier analysis of roughly 580 of the donors, high-throughput TCR beta sequencing was used to judge whether each TCR beta V gene segment behaved as functional or pseudogenic. An early release covering around 630 HLA-typed donors comprised about 300 gigabases of sequencing data and tens of millions of unique TCR sequences. Every repertoire in the discovery cohort had been generated on one and the same sequencing platform. Rather than using new phenotypic data, the later analysis identified candidate immune exposures from TCR beta sequences and from how often those sequences occurred across donors. Both class I and class II loci were covered by HLA typing, at four-digit resolution. Donor age, sex, ethnicity and CMV serostatus were compiled together with the repertoire data. To predict cytomegalovirus infection status, the study brought together high-throughput TCR immunosequencing, statistical association of individual TCRs with disease status, and machine learning. A later analysis re-analyzed previously published TCR beta repertoires from 660 or so donors and added high-resolution HLA genotyping to study TCR occurrence patterns. The study used immunosequencing to profile the T cell repertoires of around 600 subjects and linked those repertoires to cytomegalovirus serostatus. A few DR-DQ haplotypes were handled as single units for association and clustering because linkage in the cohort was strong. The study aimed to test whether cataloging public T cell receptors could reveal signatures of past pathogen exposure. Among the roughly 390 genotyped donors, around 81% belonged to the genetic ancestry cluster associated with self-reported Caucasian donors. Across some 400 genotyped donors of the cohort, an average of about 200,000 unique TCR beta nucleotide sequences per donor were sequenced, and approximately 19% of those sequences were non-productive. The paper as a whole reports these results and caveats: Some IMGT-functional V segments, including TRBV6-2 and TRBV6-3, could not be told apart with the 87-base-pair reads, so those segments were excluded. A later analysis associated about 18,000 TCR beta sequences with specific HLA alleles at a false discovery rate of 0.05. Most TCR sequences were observed very rarely across donors, whereas some public TCRs were present in many individuals. Assigning TCR associations to individual alleles was difficult when HLA alleles, especially DR and DQ, strongly co-occurred. Because HLA typing was unavailable for some donors at each locus, only the typed subset was used in association tests. Sequencing depth was assumed to be roughly uniform across donors in the presence/absence analyses, though that assumption may not hold. According to a later analysis, parvovirus B19, influenza, CMV and Epstein-Barr virus appeared linked to several top co-occurrence clusters. This cohort had only TCR beta chains sequenced, and the lack of alpha or paired-chain data limited which features could be detected. Linkage disequilibrium might explain the correlated functional status among segregating V segments, but an unknown experimental factor could not be excluded. Most CMV-associated TCR beta chains appeared to be HLA-restricted in a later analysis, and the HLA associations seemed to be driven largely by CMV exposure. A group of highly shared sequence variants was considered likely to be a technical artifact of the sequencing pipeline. A further reported finding was that TCR beta sequences accurately predicted the HLA-A and HLA-B alleles for most subjects in the first cohort. CMV serostatus was the only immune exposure information available for the cohort. An earlier analysis of approximately 590 of the donors showed that most TCR beta V segments appeared in productive rearrangements either about 87% or about 30% of the time, which broadly matched IMGT annotations. In a later analysis, the rate of TCR association differed among HLA loci, with DRB1 alleles having the most associated TCRs and HLA-C alleles having the fewest. The classifier was reported to diagnose cytomegalovirus status with high specificity and sensitivity in both the original cohort and the validation cohort. In vitro tests confirmed that a few of the cytomegalovirus-associated TCR beta chains recognize cytomegalovirus antigens. The earlier analysis of approximately 560 of the donors excluded some 16 rarely observed V segments, including chromosome 9 orphons, because counts were too low. According to the authors, the approach could potentially be generalized to other disease states and immunological phenotypes. In a later genetic analysis, a missense DCLRE1C variant was associated with V-gene and J-gene trimming of TCR beta chains, and the association was replicated in an independent cohort. A later genetic analysis reported fewer N-insertions in productive TCRs among donors in an Asian-associated ancestry cluster than the approximately 700-donor mean. The study listed over 150 TCR beta chains as associated with cytomegalovirus. In a later analysis, HLA-associated TCR beta chains were found to be more clonally expanded and to have lower generation probabilities than equally common non-associated chains.

The cohort was made up of 666 healthy bone marrow donors. At the time of sampling, all cohort members were nominally healthy, though unrecorded immune exposures were likely present. The donor was CMV seropositive and was included in the group of 290 or so seropositive cohort members. Every donor gave a peripheral blood sample, and the peripheral blood mononuclear cells from that sample were used for TCR beta sequencing. Genomic DNA extraction from the blood cell samples was performed with the Qiagen DNeasy Blood Extraction Kit. The receptor's source is a man aged 40-49 years in good health and CMV-seropositive. What was sequenced was PBMCs. Recombination joined TRBV4-1 with TRBJ2-3, and the D gene may be TRBD1, 7 bases matching. The DNA sequence follows: TGCGCCAGCAGCCAAGATCAGGGGGGACAGACAGATACGCAGTATTTT. Its translation is CASSQDQGGQTDTQYF.